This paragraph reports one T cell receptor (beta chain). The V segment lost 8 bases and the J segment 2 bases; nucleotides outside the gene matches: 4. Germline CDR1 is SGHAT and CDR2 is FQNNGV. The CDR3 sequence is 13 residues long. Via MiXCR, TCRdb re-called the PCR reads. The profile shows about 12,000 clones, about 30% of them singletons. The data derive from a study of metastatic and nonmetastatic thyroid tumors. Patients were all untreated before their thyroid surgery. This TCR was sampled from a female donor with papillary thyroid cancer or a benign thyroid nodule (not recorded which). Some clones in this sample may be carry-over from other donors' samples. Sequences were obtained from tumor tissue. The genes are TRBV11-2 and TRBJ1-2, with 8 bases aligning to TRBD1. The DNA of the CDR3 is TGTGCCAGCGGGGACAGGACAAACTATGGCTACACCTTC. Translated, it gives CASGDRTNYGYTF.